Described below is a single TCR beta chain sequence and its context. Its antigen remains unidentified. The data are from a study of T cell responses to AZD1222 COVID-19 vaccine. Study results and limitations: White British people made up most donors, females outnumbered males, and clonal diversity was possibly underestimated. Spike was spanned by vaccine-associated CD4 TCRs, with dominance at 160-218 and 743-854. Unmutated variant regions are reportedly targeted by nearly half of spike-specific TCRs.

This table comes from immunoSEQ multiplex PCR, and its TCRdb copy is limited to in-frame clones, with some not included. The sample yields around 140,000 clones, approximately 85% seen once. J was trimmed by 2 bases and V by 4 bases; bases with no gene match: 1. The germline V gene encodes CDR1 MDHEN and CDR2 SYDVKM. The CDR3 has 15 amino acids. The V gene is TRBV28, the J gene TRBJ2-1; 11 bases are shared with TRBD1. The clonotype comes from an adult who received the MenACWY meningococcal vaccine as a control. The input for sequencing was peripheral blood, taken 28 days after the second dose of the MenACWY control vaccine. This CDR3 is CASSWGQGAYNEQFF. Here the CDR3 DNA reads TGTGCCAGCAGTTGGGGACAGGGGGCCTACAATGAGCAGTTCTTC.